A selection of T cell receptor beta chains follows, all from one sample in a study of OX40 agonist ivuxolimab in advanced cancers. Profiled with immunoSEQ multiplex PCR; TCRdb holds only in-frame clones, not every one. The sample contains about 50,000 clones, nearly 95% of which appear only once. The sample here was CD4+ or CD8+ T cells sorted from blood, taken in a trial of the OX40 agonist ivuxolimab. All receptors come from an adult with an advanced solid tumor such as melanoma, head and neck, liver or kidney cancer. CDR3s include the opening cysteine and the closing phenylalanine or tryptophan. Each record gives: V gene, CDR3 length, D gene, J gene, clone size, CDR3 protein, CDR3 DNA. The D gene is left open where the match is weak. For some rows the clone size is stated as once, few or many, or as a class when expanded; others skip it.

>TRBV6-5|15|NA|TRBJ1-2|NA
CASRENRRGNYGYTF
TGTGCCAGCAGAGAGAATCGAAGGGGGAACTATGGCTACACCTTC
>TRBV4-1|14|NA|TRBJ2-3|NA
CASSHLQLEDTQYF
TGCGCCAGCAGCCACTTACAGCTGGAGGATACGCAGTATTTT
>TRBV4-1|14|TRBD1|TRBJ2-5|NA
CASSLDRGQETQYF
TGCGCCAGCAGCCTCGACAGGGGCCAAGAGACCCAGTACTTC
>TRBV6-1|14|TRBD1|TRBJ2-1|NA
CASMRRDRGHEQFF
TGTGCCAGCATGCGCCGGGACAGGGGACATGAGCAGTTCTTC
>TRBV10-3|13|NA|TRBJ2-3|once
CAISESSTDTQYF
TGTGCCATCAGTGAGTCTAGCACAGATACGCAGTATTTT
>TRBV4-1|17|TRBD2|TRBJ2-3|NA
CASSQDTASGGLYTQYF
TGCGCCAGCAGCCAAGATACGGCCAGCGGGGGGCTTTATACGCAGTATTTT
>TRBV29-1|13|NA|TRBJ1-2|NA
CSVGGGLGYGYTF
TGCAGCGTCGGTGGGGGGTTGGGCTATGGCTACACCTTC
>TRBV10-3|15|NA|TRBJ1-1|once
CAISETGQRNTEAFF
TGTGCCATCAGTGAGACTGGTCAGAGGAACACTGAAGCTTTCTTT
>TRBV21-1|16|NA|TRBJ1-5|NA
CASSKVRQDSNQPQHF
TGTGCCAGCAGCAAAGTACGACAGGATAGCAATCAGCCCCAGCATTTT
>TRBV5-1|15|TRBD1|TRBJ1-2|NA
CASGLSTGGNYGYTF
TGCGCCAGCGGCCTATCGACAGGGGGGAACTATGGCTACACCTTC
>TRBV6-1|12|TRBD1|TRBJ2-7|NA
CASSEVDRAQYF
TGTGCCAGCAGTGAAGTTGACAGGGCGCAGTACTTC
>TRBV10-1|14|NA|TRBJ1-1|NA
CASSEKGRDTEAFF
TGCGCCAGCAGTGAGAAGGGTAGGGACACTGAAGCTTTCTTT
>TRBV27|15|NA|TRBJ1-4|NA
CASSGPGPTNEKLFF
TGTGCCAGCAGTGGGCCAGGACCAACTAATGAAAAACTGTTTTTT
>TRBV11-2|14|NA|TRBJ2-3|NA
CASSLEPYTDTQYF
TGTGCCAGCAGCTTAGAACCCTACACAGATACGCAGTATTTT
>TRBV4-1|15|NA|TRBJ2-7|NA
CASSQGPGDPYEQYF
TGCGCCAGCAGCCAAGGGCCAGGGGACCCGTACGAGCAGTACTTC
>TRBV9|15|TRBD1|TRBJ1-5|NA
CASSSGTGGGQPQHF
TGTGCCAGCAGCTCGGGGACAGGCGGCGGACAGCCCCAGCATTTT
>TRBV4-2|14|NA|TRBJ2-2|NA
CASSQAANTGELFF
TGTGCCAGCAGCCAAGCCGCCAATACCGGGGAGCTGTTTTTT
>TRBV11-2|18|NA|TRBJ1-2|NA
CASSLVGRRVAANYGYTF
TGTGCCAGCAGCTTAGTGGGGCGCCGGGTCGCAGCTAACTATGGCTACACCTTC
>TRBV30|13|NA|TRBJ1-4|NA
CAWSVGAGEKLFF
TGTGCCTGGAGTGTGGGGGCGGGTGAAAAACTGTTTTTT
>TRBV4-1|17|NA|TRBJ2-3|NA
CASSHHYKGGSTDTQYF
TGCGCCAGCAGCCACCACTATAAAGGGGGGAGCACAGATACGCAGTATTTT
>TRBV14|14|TRBD1|TRBJ2-4|NA
CASSQTGVKNIQYF
TGTGCCAGCAGCCAAACAGGGGTCAAAAACATTCAGTACTTC
>TRBV30|15|TRBD1|TRBJ2-7|NA
CAWSFFGTGAYEQYF
TGTGCCTGGAGTTTCTTTGGGACAGGGGCGTACGAGCAGTACTTC
>TRBV11-2|15|TRBD1|TRBJ1-2|NA
CASSSPDRADYGYTF
TGTGCCAGCAGCTCTCCGGACAGGGCGGACTATGGCTACACCTTC
>TRBV7-9|13|NA|TRBJ1-1|NA
CASSQEGNTEAFF
TGTGCCAGCAGCCAGGAGGGGAACACTGAAGCTTTCTTT
>TRBV7-9|13|NA|TRBJ1-5|NA
CASSLAVNQPQHF
TGTGCCAGCAGCTTGGCGGTAAATCAGCCCCAGCATTTT
>TRBV30|13|NA|TRBJ2-7|NA
CAWSVLGMDEQYF
TGTGCCTGGAGTGTCTTAGGAATGGACGAGCAGTACTTC
>TRBV19|14|NA|TRBJ1-6|NA
CASSSPGRRSPLHF
TGTGCCAGTAGTAGCCCAGGGAGGAGATCACCCCTCCACTTT
>TRBV6-5|13|NA|TRBJ1-3|NA
CASRPGFGNTIYF
TGTGCCAGCAGGCCCGGTTTTGGAAACACCATATATTTT
>TRBV30|14|NA|TRBJ2-5|NA
CAWSEGLAGETQYF
TGTGCCTGGAGTGAGGGTCTAGCAGGAGAGACCCAGTACTTC
>TRBV2|15|TRBD1|TRBJ2-3|NA
CASNPGTGGADTQYF
TGTGCCAGCAACCCCGGGACAGGGGGCGCAGATACGCAGTATTTT
>TRBV2|14|NA|TRBJ1-2|NA
CASSGSGTPYGYTF
TGTGCCAGCAGTGGGTCGGGGACCCCTTATGGCTACACCTTC
>TRBV6-4|13|NA|TRBJ2-5|NA
CASSAVPEETQYF
TGTGCCAGCAGTGCGGTCCCGGAAGAGACCCAGTACTTC
>TRBV5-1|17|TRBD1|TRBJ1-1|NA
CASSSVPGQGSGTEAFF
TGCGCCAGCAGCTCGGTTCCGGGACAGGGATCGGGGACTGAAGCTTTCTTT
>TRBV5-6|12|NA|TRBJ2-5|NA
CASSLREETQYF
TGTGCCAGCAGCTTAAGGGAAGAGACCCAGTACTTC
>TRBV7-6|15|NA|TRBJ2-5|NA
CASSSLAAFQETQYF
TGTGCCAGCAGCTCCCTAGCAGCCTTTCAGGAGACCCAGTACTTC
>TRBV7-6|15|TRBD1|TRBJ2-2|NA
CASSLGQGVPGELFF
TGTGCCAGCAGCCTGGGACAGGGAGTCCCCGGGGAGCTGTTTTTT